The 28 T cell receptor beta chains in this list originate from one sample, sequenced in a study of blood T cell repertoires in COVID-19. Profiled with immunoSEQ multiplex PCR; TCRdb holds only in-frame clones, not every one. The sample contains around 220,000 clones, under 90% of which appear only once. The sample consisted of peripheral blood. The receptors come from a man aged 50 to 60 with acute or convalescent COVID-19.

The rearrangement uses TRBV3-1 (or the pseudogene TRBV3-2) and TRBJ2-1; D not resolved. Trimming removed 4 bases at V and 4 bases at J, with 8 bases between. The CDR3 is made up of 13 amino acids. Germline V CDR1 and CDR2: LGHDT, YNNKEL (reference sequence). CDR3 sequence reads: CASSRAIYNEQFF. CDR3 nucleotides: TGTGCCAGCAGCCGGGCTATTTACAATGAGCAGTTCTTC.

The genes are TRBV5-4 and TRBJ1-1; unclear D gene. The CDR3 loop spans 11 amino acids. The ends were cut back, 4 bases at V and 2 bases at J, with 3 bases in the middle. Germline CDR1 reads SGHNT; CDR2 reads YYREEE (reference sequence). CDR3 in amino acids: CASSLNTEAFF. In DNA form, the CDR3 reads TGTGCCAGCAGCCTTAACACTGAAGCTTTCTTT.

This chain connects TRBV5-4 to TRBJ2-3; D remains ambiguous. Trimming pared 5 bases from V and 0 bases from J, leaving 10 bases between. CDR1 and CDR2 from the germline V gene are SGHNT and YYREEE (reference sequence). The CDR3 is made up of 14 amino acids. For the CDR3, the DNA is TGTGCCAGCAGGCCAGTGACTAGCACAGATACGCAGTATTTT. It specifies CASRPVTSTDTQYF. Looking up the rest from reference TRBV5-4 and TRBJ2-3 gives the full variable domain: ETGVTQSPTHLIKTRGQQVTLRCSSQSGHNTVSWYQQALGQGPQFIFQYYREEENGRGNFPPRFSGLQFPNYSSELNVNALELDDSALYLCASRPVTSTDTQYFGPGTRLTVL.

In its sample, this clone was seen once. This sample also contains other DNA sequences that code for the same CDR3. The rearrangement links TRBV30 to TRBJ1-5; D gene ambiguous. Germline CDR1 GTSNPN, CDR2 SVGIG (reference sequence). This CDR3 contains 13 residues. V lost 0 bases and J 3 bases, leaving 6 bases between the germline ends. The CDR3 loop reads CAWSVQINQPQHF. In DNA, the CDR3 is TGTGCCTGGAGTGTACAGATCAATCAGCCCCAGCATTTT.

V is TRBV11-1 and J is TRBJ1-4; the D gene is possibly TRBD1 (5 bases). Germline lookup yields CDR1 SGHAT and CDR2 FQDESV (reference sequence). V was clipped by 3 bases and J by 3 bases, with 8 bases between them. CDR3 size: 14 residues. CDR3 in amino acids: CASSLGEANEKLFF. Written as DNA, the CDR3 is TGTGCCAGCAGCTTGGGGGAGGCTAATGAAAAACTGTTTTTT.

The V call is TRBV27, the J call TRBJ1-2; 10 bases match TRBD1. Germline-derived CDR1 and CDR2 are MNHEY and SMNVEV (reference sequence). The CDR3 runs 15 residues. Germline trimming cut 4 bases from V and 4 bases from J; bases unmatched to any gene: 6. The CDR3 is CASSSGQGPIYGYTF. The CDR3 coding sequence is TGTGCCAGCAGTTCGGGACAGGGGCCAATCTATGGCTACACCTTC.

The chain carries TRBV19 and TRBJ2-3; 11 nucleotides align to TRBD2. CDR1 is LNHDA and CDR2 is SQIVND in the germline V gene (reference sequence). The V gene end was trimmed by 4 bases and the J gene end by 4 bases; junction bases not matched to a gene: 4. This CDR3 has 15 residues. In DNA, the CDR3 is TGTGCCAGTAGTACTAGCGGGGGGCTCGCAGATACGCAGTATTTT. This sequence encodes CASSTSGGLADTQYF.

The chain employs TRBV11-2 and TRBJ1-2, with D perhaps TRBD1 (5 bases). Germline CDR1 SGHAT, CDR2 FQNNGV. This CDR3 region has 13 residues. V was clipped by 1 base and J by 4 bases, with 7 bases between them. For the CDR3, the DNA is TGTGCCAGCAGCTTAGGGGGCGGCTATGGCTACACCTTC. Protein product: CASSLGGGYGYTF.

The chain couples TRBV6-5 to TRBJ1-1; D is possibly TRBD1 (5 bases). There are 14 residues in the CDR3. V lost 0 bases and J 6 bases, leaving 11 bases between the germline ends. CDR1 and CDR2 from the germline V gene are MNHEY and SVGAGI. This chain's CDR3 is CASSYSGQTSEAFF. CDR3 coding DNA: TGTGCCAGCAGTTACTCGGGGCAGACTTCTGAAGCTTTCTTT.

The chain employs TRBV5-1 and TRBJ2-2, with D perhaps TRBD1 (6 bases). The CDR3 is made up of 14 amino acids. In germline, CDR1 is SGHRS, CDR2 YFSETQ. V was pared by 1 base and J by 4 bases, with 8 bases between. The CDR3 sequence: CASSLTGSTGELFF. The DNA of the CDR3 is TGCGCCAGCAGCTTGACAGGGTCCACCGGGGAGCTGTTTTTT.

V usage is TRBV9 and J usage is TRBJ2-2; possible D gene TRBD2, 6 bases. Germline CDR1 is SGDLS and CDR2 is YYNGEE. The length of the CDR3 is 15 residues. V was cut by 2 bases and J by 6 bases, with 14 bases left in between. The CDR3 coding sequence is TGTGCCAGCAGCGTGGAGGGAGTCCCGGCCGGGGAGCTGTTTTTT. This encodes CASSVEGVPAGELFF.

This clone was picked up one time. The V and J genes are TRBV5-1 and TRBJ2-6; tentatively, D is TRBD1 (5 bases). CDR1 is SGHRS and CDR2 is YFSETQ in the germline V gene. The CDR3 covers 15 residues. Trimming left V 0 bases short and J 8 bases short, with 12 bases between. CDR3 loop: CASSLVGPSTNVLTF. The DNA for the CDR3 is TGCGCCAGCAGCTTGGTGGGGCCAAGCACCAACGTCCTGACTTTC.

The chain couples TRBV4-1 to TRBJ1-2; D may be TRBD1 (5 bases). CDR1 MGHRA and CDR2 YSYEKL come from the germline V gene. V gave up 1 base and J gave up 5 bases, with 11 bases separating them. The CDR3 runs 14 residues. CDR3 sequence: CASSQGAGTYGYTF. CDR3 bases: TGCGCCAGCAGCCAAGGGGCAGGGACTTATGGCTACACCTTC.

V usage is TRBV5-4 and J usage is TRBJ1-6; possible D gene TRBD1, 5 bases. Germline lookup yields CDR1 SGHNT and CDR2 YYREEE (reference sequence). The CDR3 totals 15 residues. V lost 4 bases and J 8 bases, leaving 16 bases between the germline ends. The CDR3 reads CASSKSGTGDSPLHF. CDR3 nucleotide sequence: TGTGCCAGCAGCAAGTCCGGGACGGGGGATTCACCCCTCCACTTT.

The J gene is TRBJ2-1, the V gene TRBV2; possible D gene TRBD2, 5 bases. V was clipped by 6 bases and J by 7 bases, with 10 bases between them. CDR1 is SNHLY and CDR2 is FYNNEI in the germline V gene. CDR3 length equals 12 residues. The CDR3 DNA sequence: TGTGCCAGCAGGGGAGACTGGAATGAGCAGTTCTTC. The encoded protein is CASRGDWNEQFF.

J is TRBJ1-1 and V is TRBV19; no firm D call. Germline V gene lookup returns CDR1 LNHDA and CDR2 SQIVND (reference sequence). The CDR3 contains 13 residues. V was cut by 2 bases and J by 2 bases, with 6 bases left in between. The CDR3 nucleotides read TGTGCCAGTAGTATACCACTTAACACTGAAGCTTTCTTT. Translation gives CASSIPLNTEAFF.

CDR3 in amino acids: CASNLHARSPLHF. The CDR3 DNA reads as TGTGCCAGCAACCTACACGCTAGGTCACCCCTCCACTTT. V and J are TRBV12-3 or TRBV12-4 and TRBJ1-6; D call uncertain. Trimming cost V 7 bases and J 10 bases, with 14 bases left between them. The CDR3 length is 13 residues.

This rearrangement joins TRBV4-1 to TRBJ1-2; D possibly corresponds to TRBD1 (5 bases). This CDR3 has 15 residues. The V gene's germline CDR1 is MGHRA and CDR2 YSYEKL. Trimming cost V 3 bases and J 7 bases, with 18 bases left between them. CDR3 protein: CASSHQSGLSGGYTF. CDR3 bases: TGCGCCAGCAGCCACCAGTCAGGGCTTTCGGGTGGCTACACCTTC.

This clone has a handful of counts. This sequence joins TRBV27 and TRBJ1-5, with D maybe TRBD1 (5 bases). CDR3 length: 15 residues. Germline V gene lookup returns CDR1 MNHEY and CDR2 SMNVEV (reference sequence). The V and J ends lost 8 bases and 1 base respectively, with 15 bases between them. CDR3 loop: CASSALRGSNQPQHF. CDR3 in DNA: TGTGCCAGCTCCGCCTTACGGGGGAGCAATCAGCCCCAGCATTTT.

The sample holds one count of this clone. The V gene is TRBV9, the J gene TRBJ1-2, with TRBD1 identical over 7 bases. The CDR3 spans 15 residues. Trimming removed 4 bases from V and 3 bases from J; junction bases left unmatched: 9. CDR1 SGDLS and CDR2 YYNGEE come from the germline V gene. In DNA form, the CDR3 reads TGTGCCAGCAGCCTTCGACAGGGCAGGGACTATGGCTACACCTTC. Its translation is CASSLRQGRDYGYTF.

The chain's CDR3 is CASSRAGHSGNTIYF. CDR3 DNA sequence: TGTGCCAGCAGCCGGGCAGGCCACTCTGGAAACACCATATATTTT. The chain combines TRBV3-1 (or the pseudogene TRBV3-2) with TRBJ1-3; D ambiguous. V lost 4 bases and J 0 bases, leaving 10 bases between the germline ends. Germline loops: CDR1 LGHDT, CDR2 YNNKEL (reference sequence). There are 15 residues in the CDR3.

The rearrangement joins TRBV2 to TRBJ2-1; 9 nucleotides agree with TRBD2. The CDR3 loop spans 15 amino acids. Trimming cost V 6 bases and J 4 bases; bases outside gene matches: 7. From germline, CDR1 is SNHLY and CDR2 FYNNEI. The CDR3 loop is CASRATSGPYNEQFF. The CDR3, as DNA: TGTGCCAGCAGGGCGACTAGCGGACCGTACAATGAGCAGTTCTTC.

J is TRBJ1-3 and V is TRBV5-1; D gene ambiguous. V was shortened by 0 bases and J by 0 bases, with 7 bases between the two germline ends. CDR1 is SGHRS, CDR2 YFSETQ, per germline. The CDR3 loop spans 15 amino acids. The CDR3 loop is CASSLEAYSGNTIYF. The CDR3 bases are TGCGCCAGCAGCTTGGAAGCTTACTCTGGAAACACCATATATTTT.

The chain employs TRBV19 and TRBJ1-1, with 7 bases that match TRBD1. Germline V CDR1 and CDR2: LNHDA, SQIVND (reference sequence). There are 13 residues in the CDR3. V gave up 3 bases and J gave up 11 bases; unmatched junction bases: 9. As DNA, the CDR3 is TGTGCCAGTAGTATCGGTCAGGGGGATCAGGCTTTCTTT. Translated, it gives CASSIGQGDQAFF.

The chain links TRBV7-3 to TRBJ2-5, with 7 nucleotides matching TRBD1. After removal of 1 base from V and 0 bases from J, the junction contained 2 bases not matched to a gene. In germline, CDR1 is SGHTA, CDR2 FQGTGA. The CDR3 covers 15 residues. CDR3 in amino acids: CASSLNRGNQETQYF. CDR3 coding DNA: TGTGCCAGCAGCTTAAACAGGGGAAACCAAGAGACCCAGTACTTC.

V gene TRBV27 combines with J gene TRBJ1-5; TRBD1 matches at 7 bases. Trimming at V came to 4 bases and at J to 4 bases, leaving 1 base not matched to a gene. Germline CDR1 and CDR2: MNHEY and SMNVEV (reference sequence). The CDR3 loop spans 13 amino acids. The chain's CDR3 is CASSYRGNQPQHF. The CDR3 DNA follows: TGTGCCAGCAGTTACAGGGGTAATCAGCCCCAGCATTTT.

This rearrangement joins TRBV10-3 to TRBJ1-1; D gene uncertain. CDR3 length: 16 residues. CDR1 and CDR2 (germline): ENHRY, SYGVKD. The ends were cut back, 0 bases at V and 5 bases at J, with 16 bases in the middle. As DNA, the CDR3 is TGTGCCATCAGTGAGTCAACGCGGGCCCTTGGGACTGAAGCTTTCTTT. Translating it yields CAISESTRALGTEAFF.

The rearrangement joins TRBV19 to TRBJ1-5; D remains unclear. The CDR3 consists of 18 residues. The V gene's germline CDR1 is LNHDA and CDR2 SQIVND (reference sequence). Trimming took 0 bases from V and 0 from J, leaving 15 bases between them. Here the CDR3 reads CASSIDGPAVNSNQPQHF. The CDR3 coding sequence is TGTGCCAGTAGTATAGATGGCCCCGCCGTTAATAGCAATCAGCCCCAGCATTTT.